This T cell receptor beta chain was sequenced for a study of blood T cell repertoires in COVID-19. Assay used: immunoSEQ multiplex PCR; TCRdb lists only in-frame clones, some missing. The sample carries 100,000 to 150,000 clones, 75% to 90% recorded once. The material sequenced was peripheral blood. The source is a man in his 70s with active or convalescent COVID-19.

Here the CDR3 reads CASSLAGGSYNEQFF. Here the CDR3 DNA reads TGTGCCAGCTCTCTAGCGGGAGGTTCCTACAATGAGCAGTTCTTC. The genes are TRBV18 and TRBJ2-1; TRBD2 matches at 11 bases. Germline CDR1 and CDR2: KGHSH and LQKENI. Trimming removed 6 bases from V and 1 base from J; junction bases left unmatched: 2. CDR3 length: 15 residues.